This T cell receptor (beta chain) was retrieved from a study of blood T cell repertoires in COVID-19. Study-wide context: Cohort 3 donors counted as recovered after two negative PCRs, clearance, or resolved symptoms.

Sequencing used immunoSEQ multiplex PCR; TCRdb keeps in-frame clones, though not all of them. In the table there are under 150,000 clones, roughly 84% of which are singletons. Of note for this clone: This sample includes further DNA sequences coding for the same CDR3.

The sample consisted of PBMCs or T cells enriched from blood (not recorded which). The source of this sequence is a man in his fifties or sixties in a cohort exposed to, infected with or recovered from COVID-19 (not recorded which).

The CDR3 loop reads CASSLTEAFF. DNA of the CDR3: TGTGCCAGTTCCCTCACTGAAGCTTTCTTT. The gene calls are TRBV2 and TRBJ1-1; D uncertain. Trimming shortened V by 9 bases and J by 4 bases, and 6 bases separated the two germline ends. CDR1 is SNHLY, CDR2 FYNNEI, per germline. The CDR3 has 10 residues.